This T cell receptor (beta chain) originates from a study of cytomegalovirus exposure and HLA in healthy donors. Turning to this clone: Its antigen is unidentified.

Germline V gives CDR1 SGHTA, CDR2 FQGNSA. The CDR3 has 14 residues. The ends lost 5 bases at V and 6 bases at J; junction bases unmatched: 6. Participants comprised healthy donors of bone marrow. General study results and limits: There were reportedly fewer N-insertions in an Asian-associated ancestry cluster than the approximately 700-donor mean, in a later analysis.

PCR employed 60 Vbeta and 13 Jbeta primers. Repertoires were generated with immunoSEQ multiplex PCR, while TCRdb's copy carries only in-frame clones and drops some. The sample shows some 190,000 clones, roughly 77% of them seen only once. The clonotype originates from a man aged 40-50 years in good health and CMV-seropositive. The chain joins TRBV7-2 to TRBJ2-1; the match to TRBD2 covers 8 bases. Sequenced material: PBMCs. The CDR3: CASSPHLAGNEQFF. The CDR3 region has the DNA TGTGCCAGCAGCCCTCACCTAGCGGGCAATGAGCAGTTCTTC.